The 3 T cell receptor beta chains below were found in one sample sequenced in a study of T-cell memory formation after mild COVID-19. TCRdb re-called the 5' RACE reads with MiXCR, one entry per CDR3 protein. The data contain approximately 52,000 distinct CDR3 sequences, around 9.7% of them singletons. The sample taken for sequencing was PBMCs or a T cell subset sorted from them (not recorded which). All receptors derive from an adult woman who had mild COVID-19 (a few samples of this study predate the infection). Cell type and time point are not known.

The sample holds a few counts of this clonotype. The V gene is TRBV20-1, the J gene TRBJ2-4, with 9 bases matching TRBD2. The germline CDR1 and CDR2 sequences are DFQATT and SNEGSKA (reference sequence). The CDR3 has 16 residues. V gave up 4 bases and J gave up 0 bases; unmatched junction bases: 7. CDR3 in DNA: TGCAGTGCTACTCGTCTAGCGGGGCTAGCCAAAAACATTCAGTACTTC. It yields the protein CSATRLAGLAKNIQYF.

This clonotype came up a few times. V is TRBV20-1 and J is TRBJ2-1; 9 positions agree with TRBD1. Germline CDR1 reads DFQATT; CDR2 reads SNEGSKA (reference sequence). Germline trimming cut 6 bases from V and 7 bases from J; bases unmatched to any gene: 7. The CDR3 contains 13 residues. This chain's CDR3 is CSAPGQGGNEQFF. CDR3 DNA: TGCAGTGCCCCGGGACAGGGCGGAAATGAGCAGTTCTTC.

This clonotype showed up just a few times. The V and J genes are TRBV19 and TRBJ2-1; 10 bases match TRBD2. The CDR3 length is 15 residues. With V trimmed by 6 bases and J by 7 bases, 9 bases remained unmatched. CDR1 LNHDA and CDR2 SQIVND come from the germline V gene (reference sequence). Here the CDR3 DNA reads TGTGCCAGTAGAGTAGGAAGCGGGGGGGCGAATGAGCAGTTCTTC. This encodes CASRVGSGGANEQFF.